This TCR beta chain was identified in a study of regulatory and conventional T cells in RAG deficiency. Study outcomes and limitations: Shorter CDR3s in all patient subsets; >75% Treg-Tconv overlap in Omenn. Other subsets showed roughly 10-fold reductions, but Treg unique TCR beta sequences fell roughly 100-fold in these patients.

Generated by immunoSEQ multiplex PCR, the TCRdb table keeps only in-frame clones and is missing some. The sample yields around 30,000 clones, around 89% seen once. This clone was observed a single time. Antigen: not known. CDR3 length: 15 amino acids. Germline CDR1 and CDR2: MGHRA and YSYEKL. The V end lost 3 bases, the J end lost 2 bases, and 14 bases lay between the germline ends. The same sample was also studied in work on regulatory T cells. That report adds: The primer mix had 52 TRBV and 13 TRBJ primers.

The V and J genes are TRBV4-1 and TRBJ2-7; no firm D call. The TCR was taken from a human donor in good health. Sequenced: CD8+ T cells sorted from blood. The CDR3 bases are TGCGCCAGCAGCCATCAAGCCCGGAATACCTACGAGCAGTACTTC. This codes for CASSHQARNTYEQYF.